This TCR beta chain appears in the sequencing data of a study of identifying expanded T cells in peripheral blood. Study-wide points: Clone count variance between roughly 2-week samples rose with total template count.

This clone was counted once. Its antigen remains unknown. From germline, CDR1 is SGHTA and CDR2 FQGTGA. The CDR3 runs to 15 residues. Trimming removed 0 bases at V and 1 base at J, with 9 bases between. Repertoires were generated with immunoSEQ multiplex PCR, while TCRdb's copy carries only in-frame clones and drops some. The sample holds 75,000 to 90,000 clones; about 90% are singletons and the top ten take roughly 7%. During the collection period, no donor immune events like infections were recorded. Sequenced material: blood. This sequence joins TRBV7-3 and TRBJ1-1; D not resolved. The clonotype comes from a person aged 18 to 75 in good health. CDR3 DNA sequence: TGTGCCAGCAGCTTAACAGGAAGCTGGAACACTGAAGCTTTCTTT. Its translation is CASSLTGSWNTEAFF.